These 12 T cell receptor beta chains came from one sample sequenced in a study of T cell changes during pregnancy in multiple sclerosis. This table comes from immunoSEQ multiplex PCR, and its TCRdb copy is limited to in-frame clones, with some not included. The repertoire holds fewer than 150,000 clones, with about 95% as singletons. The sample here was peripheral blood, taken after pregnancy. These receptors were obtained from a female donor with multiple sclerosis, enrolled in a pregnancy study.

The chain couples TRBV27 to TRBJ2-7; D perhaps matches TRBD1 (7 bases). The V end lost 6 bases, the J end lost 6 bases, and 15 bases lay between the germline ends. The CDR3 spans 13 residues. Per germline, CDR1 MNHEY and CDR2 SMNVEV (reference sequence). CDR3 region: CASSAGQRVEQYF. CDR3 in DNA: TGTGCCAGCAGCGCGGGACAGCGAGTCGAGCAGTACTTC.

The V gene is TRBV10-3, the J gene TRBJ2-1; TRBD2 might be the D (6 bases). From germline, CDR1 is ENHRY and CDR2 SYGVKD. There are 15 residues in the CDR3. Trimming took off 6 bases at V and 8 bases at J, with 20 bases between the two ends. In nucleotides, the CDR3 is TGTGCCATCAGCCCGCCTGGGGCGGGATCTGATGAGCAGTTCTTC. Amino acid sequence: CAISPPGAGSDEQFF.

The chain carries TRBV7-9 and TRBJ2-7; no reliable D call. The germline gives CDR1 SEHNR, CDR2 FQNEAQ (reference sequence). The CDR3 extends over 15 amino acids. V was pared by 4 bases and J by 3 bases, with 16 bases between. In nucleotides, the CDR3 is TGTGCCAGCAGCTCCTCGGGTCGAAACCTCTACGAGCAGTACTTC. It yields the protein CASSSSGRNLYEQYF.

V and J are TRBV7-6 and TRBJ1-4, with 7 bases aligning to TRBD1. After removal of 3 bases from V and 7 bases from J, the junction contained 17 bases not matched to a gene. Per germline, CDR1 SGHVS and CDR2 FNYEAQ. CDR3 length equals 18 residues. The DNA of the CDR3 is TGTGCCAGCAGCTTTATAGGGGGCTTAGGGGGAATGAGTGAAAAACTGTTTTTT. Amino acids: CASSFIGGLGGMSEKLFF.

The chain joins TRBV4-1 to TRBJ2-7, with D maybe TRBD2 (6 bases). This CDR3 has 14 amino acids. Trimming removed 4 bases from V and 2 bases from J, with 12 bases in between. Germline assignment: CDR1 MGHRA and CDR2 YSYEKL. CDR3 nucleotide sequence: TGCGCCAGCAGCCGCGGGACGGAAACCTACGAGCAGTACTTC. Translating it yields CASSRGTETYEQYF.

This clone is a singleton in its sample. The chain carries TRBV28 and TRBJ2-4; 9 bases are a match to TRBD1. J gave up 9 bases and V 4 bases, and 16 bases lay outside the gene matches. The CDR3 totals 17 residues. Germline CDR1 reads MDHEN; CDR2 reads SYDVKM. The CDR3 DNA sequence: TGTGCCAGCAGTTCGCCACCCACAGGGGGCGCGGGCTTCATTCAGTACTTC. Its translation is CASSSPPTGGAGFIQYF. The complete variable domain, with remaining parts taken from reference TRBV28 and TRBJ2-4, reads DVKVTQSSRYLVKRTGEKVFLECVQDMDHENMFWYRQDPGLGLRLIYFSYDVKMKEKGDIPEGYSVSREKKERFSLILESASTNQTSMYLCASSSPPTGGAGFIQYFGAGTRLSVL.

V gene TRBV19 combines with J gene TRBJ2-1; D unclear. V was shortened by 3 bases and J by 5 bases, with 8 bases between the two germline ends. This CDR3 region has 13 residues. Germline V gene sequence: CDR1 LNHDA, CDR2 SQIVND (reference sequence). In DNA form, the CDR3 reads TGTGCCAGTAGTATGCAGCGCCACAATGAGCAGTTCTTC. Amino acid sequence: CASSMQRHNEQFF.

The chain carries TRBV27 and TRBJ2-7, with D possibly matching TRBD1 (6 bases). Germline V gives CDR1 MNHEY, CDR2 SMNVEV (reference sequence). Trimming took off 6 bases at V and 3 bases at J, with 15 bases between the two ends. This CDR3 region has 14 residues. DNA for the CDR3: TGTGCCAGCAGACCAACCGGGACACTCTACGAGCAGTACTTC. Amino acids: CASRPTGTLYEQYF.

This chain links TRBV7-2 with TRBJ2-5; D perhaps matches TRBD2 (5 bases). The germline CDR1 and CDR2 sequences are SGHTA and FQGNSA. The CDR3 length is 13 residues. V dropped 2 bases and J dropped 9 bases, with 13 bases sitting between them. CDR3 residues: CASSLQARAAQYF. CDR3 DNA: TGTGCCAGCAGCTTACAGGCGAGGGCGGCCCAGTACTTC.

The V and J genes are TRBV10-3 and TRBJ1-5; 10 nucleotides agree with TRBD1. Germline V gene lookup returns CDR1 ENHRY and CDR2 SYGVKD. This CDR3 spans 15 amino acids. V dropped 4 bases and J dropped 6; count of bases not matched to a gene: 6. CDR3: CAISVGGQGTQPQHF. CDR3 nucleotide sequence: TGTGCCATCAGTGTTGGGGGACAGGGGACTCAGCCCCAGCATTTT.

The chain links TRBV5-6 to TRBJ2-5; TRBD1 matches 8 bases. Germline CDR1 SGHDT, CDR2 YYEEEE. V shed 5 bases, J shed 12 bases, and the junction held 6 bases outside the gene matches. This CDR3 has 11 residues. CDR3 nucleotide sequence: TGTGCCAGCAGGGCCCGGGGACAGGAGTACTTC. It is translated as CASRARGQEYF. The full variable domain, rest sourced from reference TRBV5-6 and TRBJ2-5, is DAGVTQSPTHLIKTRGQQVTLRCSPKSGHDTVSWYQQALGQGPQFIFQYYEEEERQRGNFPDRFSGHQFPNYSSELNVNALLLGDSALYLCASRARGQEYFGPGTRLLVL.

The chain joins TRBV7-9 to TRBJ2-5, with D tentatively TRBD2 (5 bases). The germline V gene has CDR1 SEHNR and CDR2 FQNEAQ (reference sequence). The CDR3 extends over 14 amino acids. V lost 4 bases to trimming and J lost 5 bases, with 14 bases between them. This CDR3 reads CASSSPGSPETQYF. For the CDR3, the DNA is TGTGCCAGCAGCTCCCCGGGGAGTCCGGAGACCCAGTACTTC.